The 7 T cell receptor beta chains below all came from one sample that was sequenced in a study of blood T cell repertoires in COVID-19. Clones were sequenced by immunoSEQ multiplex PCR, and TCRdb holds only the in-frame ones, with some missing. The data contain hundreds of thousands of clones, over 80% of them seen just once; the ten biggest clones take up around 6%. Sequencing used peripheral blood. The receptors stem from a woman in her fifties or sixties with COVID-19, enrolled during active disease.

This chain connects TRBV6-5 to TRBJ2-7, with 12 nucleotides matching TRBD1. V shed 6 bases, J shed 6 bases, and the junction held 6 bases outside the gene matches. Germline V gives CDR1 MNHEY, CDR2 SVGAGI. CDR3 length equals 14 residues. CDR3 bases: TGTGCCAGCAGACGGGACAGGGGGCCGATCGAGCAGTACTTC. Residues: CASRRDRGPIEQYF.

The J gene is TRBJ2-2, the V gene TRBV10-3; D might be TRBD2 (5 bases). Trimming shortened V by 5 bases and J by 6 bases, and 28 bases separated the two germline ends. The germline CDR1 and CDR2 sequences are ENHRY and SYGVKD. CDR3 length: 19 residues. The CDR3 protein is CAISRRLRVSELLPGELFF. CDR3 sequence (DNA): TGTGCCATCAGTCGCCGGTTGAGGGTCTCGGAACTTTTACCCGGGGAGCTGTTTTTT.

J is TRBJ1-2 and V is TRBV27; 9 bases align to TRBD1. V was clipped by 6 bases and J by 4 bases; unmatched bases: 6. This CDR3 spans 14 amino acids. The germline V gene has CDR1 MNHEY and CDR2 SMNVEV (reference sequence). The CDR3 DNA sequence: TGTGCCAGCAGGCTTACAGGGGGCGGCTATGGCTACACCTTC. Translated, it gives CASRLTGGGYGYTF.

V gene TRBV5-1 combines with J gene TRBJ1-4; 8 bases align to TRBD1. The germline V gene has CDR1 SGHRS and CDR2 YFSETQ. The CDR3 contains 15 residues. With 3 bases clipped from V and 6 bases from J, the junction kept 7 bases outside the gene matches. CDR3 nucleotide sequence: TGCGCCAGCAGCTCCTCAGGGGGCTTGTATGAAAAACTGTTTTTT. Translated: CASSSSGGLYEKLFF.

This clone has only a few counts. J is TRBJ2-2 and V is TRBV7-9; tentatively, D is TRBD2 (6 bases). The CDR3 has 16 amino acids. Germline CDR1 reads SEHNR; CDR2 reads FQNEAQ (reference sequence). The V and J ends lost 6 bases and 3 bases respectively, with 17 bases between them. The DNA for the CDR3 is TGTGCCAGCAGTTTCCCGGGTGGCGGGGACACCGGGGAGCTGTTTTTT. This sequence encodes CASSFPGGGDTGELFF.

J is TRBJ1-1 and V is TRBV7-8; D remains ambiguous. The germline CDR1 and CDR2 sequences are SGHVS and FQNEAQ. The length of the CDR3 is 12 residues. Trimming took 5 bases from V and 0 from J, leaving 4 bases between them. The CDR3 reads CASSPMNTEAFF. The CDR3 region has the DNA TGTGCCAGCAGCCCAATGAACACTGAAGCTTTCTTT.

This rearrangement joins TRBV20-1 to TRBJ1-1, with a possible D match to TRBD1 (5 bases). V shed 7 bases and J shed 5 bases, with 11 bases lying between them. The CDR3 has 11 residues. CDR1 and CDR2 (germline): DFQATT, SNEGSKA (reference sequence). CDR3 sequence: CSVPGITEAFF. The CDR3 nucleotides are TGCAGTGTTCCAGGGATTACTGAAGCTTTCTTT.